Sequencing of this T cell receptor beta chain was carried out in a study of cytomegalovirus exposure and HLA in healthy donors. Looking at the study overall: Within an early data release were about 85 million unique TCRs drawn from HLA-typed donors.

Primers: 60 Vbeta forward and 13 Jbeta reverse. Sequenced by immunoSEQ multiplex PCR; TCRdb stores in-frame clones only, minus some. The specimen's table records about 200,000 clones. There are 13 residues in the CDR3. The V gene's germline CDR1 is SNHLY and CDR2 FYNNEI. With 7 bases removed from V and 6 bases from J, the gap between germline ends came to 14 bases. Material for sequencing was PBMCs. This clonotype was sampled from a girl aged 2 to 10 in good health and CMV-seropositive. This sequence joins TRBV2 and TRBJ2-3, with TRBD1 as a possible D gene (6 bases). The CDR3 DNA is TGTGCCAGCAAGGGACAAGGGCAGGATACGCAGTATTTT. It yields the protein CASKGQGQDTQYF.